This TCR beta chain was identified during a study of blood T cell repertoires in COVID-19. Study-level information: Samples representing acute and convalescent COVID-19 were sourced from the United States, Italy and Spain. In each case, the material was cDNA or gDNA derived from T cells, B-cell-depleted T cells, or PBMCs.

This clone came up a few times. Sequencing used immunoSEQ multiplex PCR; TCRdb keeps in-frame clones, though not all of them. This sample yields fewer than 200,000 clones, of which 84% are seen a single time; under 8.5% belongs to the top ten. V lost 4 bases, J lost 0 bases, and 12 bases lay in between. Germline lookup yields CDR1 LGHDT and CDR2 YNNKEL (reference sequence). CDR3 size: 15 residues. The chain links TRBV3-1 (or the pseudogene TRBV3-2) to TRBJ1-1; D gene unclear. This sequence was found in a human donor in a cohort sampled during active COVID-19. The material sequenced was peripheral blood. CDR3 nucleotide sequence: TGTGCCAGCAGCCCACGAGGAGGGATGAACACTGAAGCTTTCTTT. The encoded protein is CASSPRGGMNTEAFF.